This TCR beta chain was recorded in a study of radiation and T cells in renal cell carcinoma. Study observations and caveats: From baseline, blood top tumor clonotypes peaked at 2 weeks post-radiation.

Here immunoSEQ multiplex PCR was the method, and the copy in TCRdb shows in-frame clones only, minus some. There are about 140,000 clones in the sample; approximately 82% occur only once, and 20% to 25% lies in the top ten. Specified time point: baseline pretreatment blood. Treatment indicated: 15 Gy SBRT to primary tumor, nephrectomy 4 weeks later. Radiation-treated patients gave blood at baseline, week 2 and week 4. Deletions cut 1 base from V and 0 bases from J, with 3 bases between. Germline CDR1 reads KGHSH; CDR2 reads LQKENI. This CDR3 has 13 amino acids. This clone occurred a few times. The target antigen is unknown.

The sample consisted of blood, taken from a patient whose treatment included radiotherapy and nephrectomy. The chain has TRBV18 and TRBJ1-1; no definite D call. The source of this sequence is a woman aged 50 to 60 with renal cell carcinoma. CDR3 protein: CASSPLVNTEAFF. CDR3 coding DNA: TGTGCCAGCTCACCACTCGTGAACACTGAAGCTTTCTTT.